The sequence of this T cell receptor beta chain was determined in a study of identical twins. In its sample, this clonotype was seen many times. Its specificity is not known. Study-level results: Rather than following the same donors, the conclusions depended on cross-sectional statistical analysis.

Between the trimmed V and J ends, which lost 1 base and 0 bases, there was a span of 6 bases. This CDR3 has 14 amino acids. TCRdb re-analysed the 5' RACE reads in MiXCR, keeping a single row per CDR3 protein. The sample contains just under 650,000 distinct CDR3 sequences, roughly 7.1% of which appear only once. These same records also appear under a second study, on yellow fever vaccine responses in identical twins.

The rearrangement joins TRBV12-3 or TRBV12-4 to TRBJ1-1, with no clear D. Sequencing used PBMCs. The receptor comes from a woman younger than 30 in good health. The CDR3 is CASSLVSLNTEAFF. CDR3 nucleotide sequence: TGTGCCAGCAGTTTAGTGAGCTTGAACACTGAAGCTTTCTTT.